This T cell receptor beta chain emerged from a study of metastatic and nonmetastatic thyroid tumors. Study observations and caveats: Compared with benign nodules, malignant thyroid tumors were reported to have significantly higher TCR beta diversity in both blood and tumor.

Thyroid surgery had not been preceded by any treatment in any patient. The sample holds many counts of this clone. Its specificity is not known. Original analysis: The study built a papillary thyroid cancer distant-metastasis classifier from CDR3 differences across clinicopathological groups. TCRdb called clones again from the PCR reads with MiXCR. The V and J calls follow TCRdb's processing rather than the paper's. In the table there are about 20,000 clones, approximately 14% of which are singletons. The CDR3 runs 12 residues. Trimming removed 8 bases from V and 5 bases from J, with 16 bases in between. The germline V gene has CDR1 SQVTM and CDR2 ANQGSEA.

The source is a female donor with papillary thyroid cancer or a benign thyroid nodule (not recorded which). Some clones in this sample may be carry-over from other donors' samples. Sample: blood. The genes are TRBV29-1 and TRBJ2-7, with D perhaps TRBD1 (6 bases). CDR3 residues: CSPCGRGHEQYF. The CDR3 DNA reads TGCAGCCCCTGCGGCAGGGGCCACGAGCAGTACTTC.